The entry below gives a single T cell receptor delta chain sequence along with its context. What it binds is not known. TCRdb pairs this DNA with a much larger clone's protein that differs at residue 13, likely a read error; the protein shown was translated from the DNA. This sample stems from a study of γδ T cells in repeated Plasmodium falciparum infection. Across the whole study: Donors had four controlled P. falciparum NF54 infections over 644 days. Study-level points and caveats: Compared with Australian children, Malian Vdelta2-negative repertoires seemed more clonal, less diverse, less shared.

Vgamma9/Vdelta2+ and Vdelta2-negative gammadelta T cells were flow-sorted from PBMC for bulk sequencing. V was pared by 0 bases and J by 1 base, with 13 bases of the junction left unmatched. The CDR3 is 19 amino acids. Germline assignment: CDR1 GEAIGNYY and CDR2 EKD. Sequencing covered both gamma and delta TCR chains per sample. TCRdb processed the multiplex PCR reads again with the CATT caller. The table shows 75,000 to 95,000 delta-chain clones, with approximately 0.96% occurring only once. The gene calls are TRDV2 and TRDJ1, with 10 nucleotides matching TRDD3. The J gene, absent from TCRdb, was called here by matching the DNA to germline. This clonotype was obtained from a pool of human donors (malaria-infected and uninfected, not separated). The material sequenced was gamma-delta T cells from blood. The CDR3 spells CACDTVMGTGGFVTDKLIF. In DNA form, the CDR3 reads TGTGCCTGTGACACCGTCATGGGGACTGGGGGATTCGTCACCGATAAACTCATCTTT.